The 32 T cell receptor beta chains reported below all come from one sample, sequenced in a study of shared clonotypes between healthy human individuals. Repertoires were generated with immunoSEQ multiplex PCR, while TCRdb's copy carries only in-frame clones and drops some. The sample lists 300,000 to 400,000 clones; more than 60% were seen once. The sample taken for sequencing was memory CD4+ T cells sorted from blood. As to subset: CD45RA-negative fraction. Receptor source: a man aged 25 to 40 in good health.

This sequence joins TRBV9 and TRBJ2-3, with TRBD2 matching 8 bases. In germline, CDR1 is SGDLS, CDR2 YYNGEE. CDR3 length equals 17 residues. J lost 6 bases, V lost 4 bases, and 16 bases had no gene match. CDR3 sequence: CASSPSAGGGLGDTQYF. The CDR3 DNA follows: TGTGCCAGCAGCCCCTCCGCGGGAGGAGGGCTAGGGGATACGCAGTATTTT.

The V gene is TRBV5-4, the J gene TRBJ2-7, with D possibly matching TRBD2 (7 bases). Germline CDR1 SGHNT, CDR2 YYREEE (reference sequence). This CDR3 contains 15 residues. Trimming shortened V by 4 bases and J by 6 bases, and 20 bases separated the two germline ends. The chain's CDR3 is CASSVQRDKGGEQYF. DNA of the CDR3: TGTGCCAGCAGCGTGCAGCGGGACAAGGGGGGCGAGCAGTACTTC.

The V call is TRBV7-2, the J call TRBJ2-3; D may be TRBD2 (6 bases). CDR1 and CDR2 from the germline V gene are SGHTA and FQGNSA. Trimming took off 5 bases at V and 5 bases at J, with 14 bases between the two ends. CDR3 length: 14 residues. CDR3 sequence reads: CASSKAGGRDTQYF. The CDR3 DNA reads as TGTGCCAGCAGCAAAGCCGGGGGACGAGATACGCAGTATTTT. The whole variable domain, remainder taken from reference TRBV7-2 and TRBJ2-3, is GAGVSQSPSNKVTEKGKDVELRCDPISGHTALYWYRQSLGQGLEFLIYFQGNSAPDKSGLPSDRFSAERTGGSVSTLTIQRTQQEDSAVYLCASSKAGGRDTQYFGPGTRLTVL.

The chain uses TRBV28 and TRBJ1-1; D ambiguous. The V gene's germline CDR1 is MDHEN and CDR2 SYDVKM. The CDR3 sequence is 13 residues long. V lost 5 bases and J lost 1, with 8 bases in between. This CDR3 is CASSKRQNTEAFF. Written as DNA, the CDR3 is TGTGCCAGCAGTAAGCGGCAGAACACTGAAGCTTTCTTT.

The V and J genes are TRBV7-2 and TRBJ2-1, with TRBD1 matching 9 bases. Trimming removed 5 bases from V and 6 bases from J; junction bases left unmatched: 11. The V gene's germline CDR1 is SGHTA and CDR2 FQGNSA. The length of the CDR3 is 16 residues. The CDR3: CASSPLGTGLANEQFF. For the CDR3, the DNA is TGTGCCAGCAGCCCACTTGGGACAGGGTTGGCCAATGAGCAGTTCTTC.

The V gene is TRBV7-6, the J gene TRBJ1-3; D is unclear. Germline loops: CDR1 SGHVS, CDR2 FNYEAQ. The CDR3 covers 16 residues. Between the trimmed V and J ends, which lost 2 bases and 2 bases, there was a span of 13 bases. CDR3 amino acids: CASSLNVGNAGNTIYF. The CDR3 DNA reads TGTGCCAGCAGCTTAAATGTGGGAAATGCTGGAAACACCATATATTTT.

J is TRBJ1-5 and V is TRBV10-2, with D perhaps TRBD1 (5 bases). V was shortened by 7 bases and J by 9 bases, with 16 bases between the two germline ends. Germline CDR1 reads WSHSY; CDR2 reads SAAADI. The length of the CDR3 is 13 residues. The DNA of the CDR3 is TGCGCCAGCAAGGGGTCCCAGGCCAGGCCCCAGCATTTT. It encodes CASKGSQARPQHF.

With regard to this clone: A single base separates this from a much larger clone, so it may be a read error. The rearrangement uses TRBV18 and TRBJ2-1; D is unclear. The CDR3 consists of 13 residues. Trimming shortened V by 2 bases and J by 5 bases, and 7 bases separated the two germline ends. CDR1 is KGHSH, CDR2 LQKENI, per germline. CDR3 in DNA: TGTGCCAGCTCACCATTGACTGACAATGAGCAGTTCTTC. Its translation is CASSPLTDNEQFF.

V usage is TRBV14 and J usage is TRBJ2-5, with 10 positions matching TRBD1. V shed 0 bases and J 5 bases; nucleotides not matched to a gene: 3. This CDR3 has 15 residues. CDR1 and CDR2 (germline): SGHDN, FVKESK. CDR3 amino acids: CASSQDRGQGETQYF. DNA of the CDR3: TGTGCCAGCAGCCAAGATAGGGGACAGGGGGAGACCCAGTACTTC.

The rearrangement uses TRBV2 and TRBJ1-4, with D perhaps matching TRBD1 (5 bases). Germline V gene lookup returns CDR1 SNHLY and CDR2 FYNNEI. Trimming removed 4 bases from V and 8 bases from J, with 14 bases in between. The CDR3 is 14 amino acids. DNA for the CDR3: TGTGCCAGCAGTGTCAGCAGGGAGGGGGAAAAACTGTTTTTT. Translating gives CASSVSREGEKLFF.

The V and J genes are TRBV5-4 and TRBJ2-7, with TRBD2 identical over 12 bases. Germline V gene sequence: CDR1 SGHNT, CDR2 YYREEE (reference sequence). The CDR3 loop spans 16 amino acids. V dropped 3 bases and J dropped 4; count of bases not matched to a gene: 8. In DNA form, the CDR3 reads TGTGCCAGCAGCTCCGATACTAGCGGGAGGAATTACGAGCAGTACTTC. Translated, it gives CASSSDTSGRNYEQYF.

The chain uses TRBV5-1 and TRBJ2-1; maybe TRBD2 (6 bases). This CDR3 is 11 amino acids long. Trimming shortened V by 1 base and J by 12 bases, and 8 bases separated the two germline ends. The germline CDR1 and CDR2 sequences are SGHRS and YFSETQ. The CDR3 is CASSLTSTQFF. DNA of the CDR3: TGCGCCAGCAGCTTGACTAGCACGCAGTTCTTC.

This clone was counted between two and nine times. The genes are TRBV6-6 and TRBJ2-3; 9 bases are shared with TRBD1. The germline V gene encodes CDR1 MNHNY and CDR2 SVGAGI (reference sequence). The V gene end was trimmed by 7 bases and the J gene end by 9 bases; junction bases not matched to a gene: 5. This CDR3 region has 12 residues. CDR3 protein: CASNDRGLTQYF. For the CDR3, the DNA is TGTGCCAGCAACGACAGGGGGTTGACGCAGTATTTT.

The genes are TRBV5-5 and TRBJ1-5, with D tentatively TRBD1 (6 bases). This CDR3 comprises 15 residues. The V end lost 4 bases, the J end lost 0 bases, and 11 bases lay between the germline ends. CDR1 is SGHKS and CDR2 is YYEKEE in the germline V gene (reference sequence). The CDR3 nucleotides are TGTGCCAGCAGCACACAGGGTTATAGCAATCAGCCCCAGCATTTT. Translating gives CASSTQGYSNQPQHF.

The sample holds a few counts of this clone. The chain has TRBV5-1 and TRBJ2-7, with 7 bases aligning to TRBD1. Germline CDR1 SGHRS, CDR2 YFSETQ. The junction had 8 bases not matched to a gene; V was cut back by 2 bases and J by 0 bases. The CDR3 length is 16 residues. The CDR3 region has the DNA TGCGCCAGCAGCTTCCAACCCGGGACAGACTCCTACGAGCAGTACTTC. It encodes CASSFQPGTDSYEQYF.

The rearrangement links TRBV5-1 to TRBJ2-1, with D maybe TRBD2 (6 bases). The CDR3 is made up of 14 amino acids. Trimming took 3 bases from V and 4 from J, leaving 11 bases between them. Per the germline V gene, CDR1 is SGHRS and CDR2 is YFSETQ. The CDR3, as DNA: TGCGCCAGCAGCTCCGGGACTGATTACAATGAGCAGTTCTTC. Translation gives CASSSGTDYNEQFF. Full variable domain (rest looked up from reference TRBV5-1 and TRBJ2-1): KAGVTQTPRYLIKTRGQQVTLSCSPISGHRSVSWYQQTPGQGLQFLFEYFSETQRNKGNFPGRFSGRQFSNSRSEMNVSTLELGDSALYLCASSSGTDYNEQFFGPGTRLTVL.

Concerning this clone itself: The junction departs from the called germline gene at one end, perhaps through a read error. This chain uses TRBV10-1 with TRBJ2-7, with D possibly TRBD2 on 5 matching bases. From germline, CDR1 is WNHNN and CDR2 SYGVQD (reference sequence). This CDR3 spans 11 amino acids. The CDR3 bases are TGCGCCAACCAATTGACCCCAAGAGGGTTCTTC. Protein sequence: CANQLTPRGFF.

The genes are TRBV19 and TRBJ2-5; 10 positions match TRBD2. The CDR3 runs to 15 residues. CDR1 LNHDA and CDR2 SQIVND come from the germline V gene (reference sequence). V lost 3 bases to trimming and J lost 4 bases; unmatched junction nucleotides: 5. CDR3 protein: CASSIGSGRGETQYF. The CDR3 nucleotides read TGTGCCAGTAGTATTGGGAGCGGGAGGGGAGAGACCCAGTACTTC.

CDR3: CASRDRWSLTALMGEKLFF. DNA for the CDR3: TGTGCCAGTAGGGATAGATGGAGCCTGACAGCTTTAATGGGTGAAAAACTGTTTTTT. This chain joins TRBV19 and TRBJ1-4, with D possibly being TRBD1 (5 bases). Germline V CDR1 and CDR2: LNHDA, SQIVND (reference sequence). Trimming shortened V by 6 bases and J by 7 bases, and 30 bases separated the two germline ends. The CDR3 is 19 amino acids.

J is TRBJ2-1 and V is TRBV7-3; possibly TRBD2 for D (6 bases). CDR3 length: 15 amino acids. V lost 5 bases and J 0 bases, leaving 11 bases between the germline ends. Per germline, CDR1 SGHTA and CDR2 FQGTGA. The CDR3 is CASSPPGGSYNEQFF. In DNA form, the CDR3 reads TGTGCCAGCAGCCCCCCCGGGGGCTCCTACAATGAGCAGTTCTTC.

The rearrangement links TRBV21-1 to TRBJ2-7; the table calls TRBD1, which could not be checked here. TRBV21-1 is deemed a pseudogene. The CDR3 consists of 16 residues. The CDR3 spells CASSRFQTGLGYEQYF. The DNA of the CDR3 is TGTGCCAGCAGCCGCTTCCAGACAGGCCTGGGGTACGAGCAGTACTTC.

The rearrangement uses TRBV5-4 and TRBJ1-1; 9 bases are shared with TRBD1. The CDR3 runs 17 residues. V gave up 3 bases and J gave up 3 bases; unmatched junction bases: 12. CDR1 is SGHNT, CDR2 YYREEE, per germline (reference sequence). The CDR3 DNA reads TGTGCCAGCAGCTCAAAACGACAGGGGGTAGGGGACACTGAAGCTTTCTTT. Protein: CASSSKRQGVGDTEAFF.

The chain uses TRBV5-1 and TRBJ2-3; D gene unclear. The length of the CDR3 is 15 residues. The V and J ends lost 4 bases and 0 bases respectively, with 12 bases between them. Germline assignment: CDR1 SGHRS and CDR2 YFSETQ. CDR3 residues: CASSPIGASTDTQYF. CDR3 nucleotide sequence: TGCGCCAGCAGCCCCATCGGAGCTAGCACAGATACGCAGTATTTT. The complete variable domain, with remaining parts taken from reference TRBV5-1 and TRBJ2-3, reads KAGVTQTPRYLIKTRGQQVTLSCSPISGHRSVSWYQQTPGQGLQFLFEYFSETQRNKGNFPGRFSGRQFSNSRSEMNVSTLELGDSALYLCASSPIGASTDTQYFGPGTRLTVL.

The rearrangement links TRBV10-3 to TRBJ2-5; 7 bases agree with TRBD2. The end of the DNA fits TRBJ2-7 better, so the J call may be wrong. Germline values: CDR1 ENHRY, CDR2 SYGVKD. The CDR3 is 15 amino acids. CDR3 loop: CAISSRAGLNLEQYF. The CDR3 DNA follows: TGTGCCATCAGCTCCAGAGCGGGGTTGAACCTCGAGCAGTACTTC.

The sample holds a few counts of this clone. This chain uses TRBV6-1 with TRBJ2-5; D gene uncertain. The V end lost 4 bases, the J end lost 1 base, and 13 bases lay between the germline ends. This CDR3 has 15 amino acids. CDR1 and CDR2 (germline): MNHNS, SASEGT. The CDR3 bases are TGTGCCAGCAGTGGCCAGGCCAACCTCCAAGAGACCCAGTACTTC. It specifies CASSGQANLQETQYF.

This clone was seen a handful of times. One end of the junction fails to match germline, which may point to a read error. This sequence joins TRBV28 and TRBJ1-2; no clear D gene. The CDR3 runs 13 residues. CDR1 and CDR2 from the germline V gene are MDHEN and SYDVKM. The CDR3 DNA follows: TGTGCCAGCAGTTTCCCCACTTCGGCACAGAACCACTTC. It is translated as CASSFPTSAQNHF.

The CDR3 region has the DNA TGTGCCAGCAGAGGTGGGCAGGGGGAGACCCAGTACTTC. It yields the protein CASRGGQGETQYF. V gene TRBV14 combines with J gene TRBJ2-5, with D possibly matching TRBD1 (6 bases). The V and J ends lost 6 bases and 5 bases respectively, with 13 bases between them. CDR1 is SGHDN, CDR2 FVKESK, per germline. The length of the CDR3 is 13 residues.

In its sample, this clone was seen a few times. The chain combines TRBV9 with TRBJ2-1; 9 bases align to TRBD2. The CDR3 runs 16 residues. Germline V gene sequence: CDR1 SGDLS, CDR2 YYNGEE. J lost 7 bases, V lost 0 bases, and 8 bases had no gene match. CDR3 amino acids: CASSVAGGRVRNEQFF. The DNA of the CDR3 is TGTGCCAGCAGCGTAGCTGGCGGGAGGGTCCGAAATGAGCAGTTCTTC. The variable domain in full, completed from reference TRBV9 and TRBJ2-1, reads DSGVTQTPKHLITATGQRVTLRCSPRSGDLSVYWYQQSLDQGLQFLIQYYNGEERAKGNILERFSAQQFPDLHSELNLSSLELGDSALYFCASSVAGGRVRNEQFFGPGTRLTVL.

The rearrangement uses TRBV4-1 and TRBJ2-5, with D perhaps TRBD1 (5 bases). This CDR3 region has 15 residues. Trimming took off 0 bases at V and 5 bases at J, with 13 bases between the two ends. Per the germline V gene, CDR1 is MGHRA and CDR2 is YSYEKL. As DNA, the CDR3 is TGCGCCAGCAGCCAAGATCTCACAGGTGGTGAGACCCAGTACTTC. Its protein product is CASSQDLTGGETQYF.

The chain recombines TRBV7-9 with TRBJ2-2; 10 positions match TRBD1. CDR3 size: 17 residues. Germline V lookup: CDR1 SEHNR, CDR2 FQNEAQ (reference sequence). The junction had 9 bases not matched to a gene; V was cut back by 8 bases and J by 0 bases. DNA for the CDR3: TGTGCCAGCGGCCTTCGACAGGGGGCGGCGAACACCGGGGAGCTGTTTTTT. Residues: CASGLRQGAANTGELFF.

The rearrangement joins TRBV14 to TRBJ2-1; TRBD1 aligns across 8 bases. J lost 5 bases, V lost 5 bases, and 8 bases had no gene match. The CDR3 consists of 15 residues. Germline CDR1 and CDR2: SGHDN and FVKESK. Here the CDR3 reads CASSSRRTGNNEQFF. The CDR3 DNA sequence: TGTGCCAGCAGCTCAAGGAGGACAGGGAACAATGAGCAGTTCTTC.

As concerns this clone: This specimen includes other DNA sequences encoding the same CDR3. V and J are TRBV5-1 and TRBJ2-2, with no clear D. The CDR3 contains 14 residues. Trimming removed 0 bases at V and 1 base at J, with 4 bases between. The germline V gene has CDR1 SGHRS and CDR2 YFSETQ. The chain's CDR3 is CASSLGQNTGELFF. CDR3 nucleotide sequence: TGCGCCAGCAGCTTGGGACAGAACACCGGGGAGCTGTTTTTT.